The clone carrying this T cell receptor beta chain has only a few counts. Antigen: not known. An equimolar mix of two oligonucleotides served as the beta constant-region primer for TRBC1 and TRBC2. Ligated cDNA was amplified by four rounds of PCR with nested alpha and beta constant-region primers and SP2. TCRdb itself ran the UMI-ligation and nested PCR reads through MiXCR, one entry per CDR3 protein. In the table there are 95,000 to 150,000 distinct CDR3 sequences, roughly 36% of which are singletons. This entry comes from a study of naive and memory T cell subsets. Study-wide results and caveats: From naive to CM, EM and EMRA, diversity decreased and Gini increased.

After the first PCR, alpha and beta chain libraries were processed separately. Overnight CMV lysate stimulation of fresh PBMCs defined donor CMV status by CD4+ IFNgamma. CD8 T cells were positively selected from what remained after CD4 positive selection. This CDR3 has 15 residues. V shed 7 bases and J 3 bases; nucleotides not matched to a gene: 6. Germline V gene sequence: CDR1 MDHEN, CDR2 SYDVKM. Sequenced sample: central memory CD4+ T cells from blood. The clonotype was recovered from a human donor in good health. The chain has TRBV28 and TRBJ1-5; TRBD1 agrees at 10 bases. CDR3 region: CASTRQGAYNQPQHF. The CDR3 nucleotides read TGTGCCAGCACCCGACAGGGGGCTTACAATCAGCCCCAGCATTTT.